This T cell receptor (beta chain) was profiled in a study of shared clonotypes between healthy human individuals. For this clone: Its cognate antigen is unknown.

The test was conducted at deep level. Here immunoSEQ multiplex PCR was the method, and the copy in TCRdb shows in-frame clones only, minus some. In the table there are under 200,000 clones, 85% to 95% of which are singletons. The study separated CD4+ cells into CD45RA+ naive and CD45RA-negative memory subsets. The V and J ends lost 5 bases and 7 bases, in that order; junction bases with no gene match: 10. The CDR3 is made up of 14 amino acids. Germline values: CDR1 SGHAT, CDR2 FQNNGV. Overall study results and limits: Blood alone was sampled, and tissue repertoires likely differ.

This chain joins TRBV11-2 and TRBJ2-7; 8 bases line up with TRBD2. The sample taken for sequencing was naive CD4+ T cells sorted from blood. Stated subset: CD45RA+ positively selected. This TCR came from a woman in her 30s in good health. The DNA of the CDR3 is TGTGCCAGCAGCACAGGAGGGACTAGGTTAGAGCAGTACTTC. Translated: CASSTGGTRLEQYF.